The sequence of this T cell receptor (beta chain) was determined in a study of T-cell memory formation after mild COVID-19 (dated by TCRdb to about 2021). In the study overall: TCR sequence clusters from the two donors were found to be largely donor specific. Two young, previously healthy adult volunteers made up the cohort, one male and one female. In a couple of donors, T-cell clones that expanded and contracted after mild COVID-19 were tracked by sequencing TCRalpha and TCRbeta repertoires over time. Results the study describes overall, beyond this receptor: Contracting CD4+ clones were found mainly in CM and EM memory subsets, while CD8+ clones were enriched in EMRA. Some responding clones were found in pre-infection memory, which suggests that pre-existing cross-reactive memory T cells took part in the SARS-CoV-2 response. Only a couple of mild cases were covered in the study, and larger cohorts including severe cases with pre-infection samples were considered necessary. SARS-CoV-2 specificity was not confirmed for the second-wave clones peaking on day 37. Clones that contracted from day 15 to 85 showed balanced CD4/CD8 phenotypes, whereas a second wave of clones that expanded from day 15 to 37 leaned towards CD4+.

Ficoll-Paque density gradient centrifugation was used to isolate PBMCs. This clonotype was seen a few times. What antigen it recognizes has not been identified. Base qualities were left out, and no much larger clone turns up one base away. Sequencing used an Illumina NovaSeq 6000. TCRalpha and TCRbeta cDNA libraries were built by 5'RACE with constant-segment primers, adding sample barcodes and unique molecular identifiers. RNA was extracted from every sample with Trizol reagent. The libraries were amplified in two PCR steps, and the second step added a second sample barcode and Illumina TruSeq adapters. Libraries were sequenced on an Illumina NovaSeq with 2 x 150 bp paired-end reads. In the paper's pipeline: Demultiplexing of reads and collapsing into UMI-guided consensus sequences were performed with migec v1.2.7. Using mixcr v2.1.11, the UMI consensuses were aligned to TRA and TRB V and J templates and assembled into clonotypes. Clonotypes were classified as expanded or contracted when called significant by both edgeR and NoisET, with noise models trained on biological replicates. edgeR calls used a false discovery rate-adjusted p below 0.01 and a log2 fold-change threshold of 1. PCA with hierarchical clustering of max-normalized trajectories of the 1000 most abundant clonotypes was used as exploratory dynamics analysis. Each responding clone was given a CD4 or CD8 phenotype based on the CD4+ and CD8+ repertoires, which had been sequenced separately. TCRdb redid the processing of the public reads, applying fastp at Q25 and MiXCR, and retained in-frame beta chains. When rows share a CDR3 protein, they turn into one entry using the most common DNA and genes. The authors' filters were not applied to this entry. The sample table lists 92,000 or so distinct CDR3 sequences, about 14% of them with a count of one. The ten largest account for approximately 40% of the sample.

CDR1 and CDR2 (SGDLS, YYNGEE) derive from the germline V gene. The junction carries 7 bases between V and J, which are trimmed by 3 bases and 2 bases respectively. The CDR3 contains 13 residues, cysteine and phenylalanine counted. CDR3 DNA only is kept here, 39 bases in frame from base 1. The TCR comes from a young man who had mild COVID-19 (a few samples of this study predate the infection). The sample titles of this study are shuffled in the database, so cell type and time point are left out; the donor was told from shared clones. The sequenced sample was PBMCs or a T cell subset sorted from them (not recorded which). The rearrangement joined TRBV9 to TRBJ2-3; the D gene remains uncertain. For the CDR3, the sequence is CASSARYTDTQYF. The nucleotide sequence reads TGTGCCAGCAGCGCTCGCTACACAGATACGCAGTATTTT.